This T cell receptor (beta chain) was observed in a study of T cell repertoires in cytomegalovirus infection. As for the study in general: Indications came from public TCR beta signatures; they pointed to CMV infection and to a matching HLA type.

This clonotype was seen many times. No antigen is known for it. Using its own MiXCR run on the reads, TCRdb lists one record per CDR3 protein. The repertoire holds approximately 770,000 distinct CDR3 sequences, with under 35% as singletons. Germline V gives CDR1 SGHVS, CDR2 FQNEAQ. The CDR3 length is 10 residues. This chain connects TRBV7-8 to TRBJ2-5; no clear D gene. This receptor was taken from a human donor in good health (CMV status not recorded). Some clones in this sample may be carry-over from other donors' samples. Material: cultured CD8+ T cells from PBMCs, obtained from culture after CMV antigen stimulation. For the CDR3, the DNA is TGTGCGTGCAGCCAAGAGACCCAGTACTTC. Amino acids: CACSQETQYF.